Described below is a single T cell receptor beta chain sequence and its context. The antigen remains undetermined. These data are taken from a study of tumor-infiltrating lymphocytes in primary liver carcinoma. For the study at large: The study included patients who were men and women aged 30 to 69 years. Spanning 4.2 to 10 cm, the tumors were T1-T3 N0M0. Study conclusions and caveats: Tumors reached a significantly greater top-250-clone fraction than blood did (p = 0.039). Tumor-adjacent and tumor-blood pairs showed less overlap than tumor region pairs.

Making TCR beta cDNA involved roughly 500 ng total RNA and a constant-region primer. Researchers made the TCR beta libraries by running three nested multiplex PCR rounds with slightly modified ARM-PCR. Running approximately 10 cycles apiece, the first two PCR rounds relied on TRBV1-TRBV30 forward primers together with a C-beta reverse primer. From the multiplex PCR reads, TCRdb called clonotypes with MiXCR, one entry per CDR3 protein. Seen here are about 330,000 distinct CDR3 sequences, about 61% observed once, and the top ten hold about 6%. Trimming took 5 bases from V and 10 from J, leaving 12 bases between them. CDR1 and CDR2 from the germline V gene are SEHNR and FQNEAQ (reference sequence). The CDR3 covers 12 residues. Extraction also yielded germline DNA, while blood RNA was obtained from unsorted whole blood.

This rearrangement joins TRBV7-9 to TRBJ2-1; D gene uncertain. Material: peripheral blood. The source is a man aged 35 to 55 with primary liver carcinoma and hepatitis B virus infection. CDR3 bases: TGTGCCAGCAGCCGATATGTTTCGGAGCAGTTCTTC. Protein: CASSRYVSEQFF.